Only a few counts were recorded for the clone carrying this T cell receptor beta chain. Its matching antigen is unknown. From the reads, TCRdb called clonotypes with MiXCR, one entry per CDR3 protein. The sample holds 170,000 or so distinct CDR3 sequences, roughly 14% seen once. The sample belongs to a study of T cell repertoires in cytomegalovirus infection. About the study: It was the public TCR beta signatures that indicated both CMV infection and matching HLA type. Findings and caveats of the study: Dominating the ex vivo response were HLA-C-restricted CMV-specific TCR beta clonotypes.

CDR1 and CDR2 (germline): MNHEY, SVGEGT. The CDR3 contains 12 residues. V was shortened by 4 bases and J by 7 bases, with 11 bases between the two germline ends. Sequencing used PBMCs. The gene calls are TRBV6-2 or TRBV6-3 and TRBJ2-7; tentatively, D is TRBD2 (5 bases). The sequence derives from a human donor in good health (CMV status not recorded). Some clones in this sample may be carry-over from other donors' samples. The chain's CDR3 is CASSSVPGEQYF. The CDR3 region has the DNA TGTGCCAGCAGTTCCGTTCCGGGAGAGCAGTACTTC.